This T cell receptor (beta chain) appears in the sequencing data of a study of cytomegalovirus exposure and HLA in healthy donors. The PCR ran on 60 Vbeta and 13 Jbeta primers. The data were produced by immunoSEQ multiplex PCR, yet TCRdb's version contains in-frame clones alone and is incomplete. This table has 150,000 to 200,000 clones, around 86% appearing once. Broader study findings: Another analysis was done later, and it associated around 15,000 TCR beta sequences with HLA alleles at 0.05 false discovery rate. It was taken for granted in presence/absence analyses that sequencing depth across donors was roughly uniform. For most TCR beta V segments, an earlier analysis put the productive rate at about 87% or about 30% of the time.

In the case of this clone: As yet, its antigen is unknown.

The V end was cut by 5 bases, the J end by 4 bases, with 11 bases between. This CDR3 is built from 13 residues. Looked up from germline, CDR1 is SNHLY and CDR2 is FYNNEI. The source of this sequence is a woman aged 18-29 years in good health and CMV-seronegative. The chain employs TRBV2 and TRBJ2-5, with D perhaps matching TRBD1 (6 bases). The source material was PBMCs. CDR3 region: CASSTGTLETQYF. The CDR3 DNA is TGTGCCAGCAGTACCGGGACACTAGAGACCCAGTACTTC. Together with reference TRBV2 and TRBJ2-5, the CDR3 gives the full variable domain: EPEVTQTPSHQVTQMGQEVILRCVPISNHLYFYWYRQILGQKVEFLVSFYNNEISEKSEIFDDQFSVERPDGSNFTLKIRSTKLEDSAMYFCASSTGTLETQYFGPGTRLLVL.